Each of the 13 T cell receptor beta chains below was sequenced from the same sample in a study of blood T cell repertoires in COVID-19. Sequencing was performed with immunoSEQ multiplex PCR; in TCRdb, only in-frame clones are kept and a portion is missing. The sample lists about 150,000 clones, roughly 88% occurring once. Sequenced material: peripheral blood. The receptor source for this set is a man in his 60s with COVID-19, enrolled during active disease.

V is TRBV6-5 and J is TRBJ1-2; no firm D call. The germline CDR1 and CDR2 sequences are MNHEY and SVGAGI. Trimming removed 2 bases from V and 4 bases from J, with 11 bases in between. CDR3 length equals 14 residues. The DNA for the CDR3 is TGTGCCAGCAGTTACGGAGGCAACTCCTATGGCTACACCTTC. Protein sequence: CASSYGGNSYGYTF.

This CDR3 reads CASSKQGMNTEAFF. DNA for the CDR3: TGTGCCAGCAGTAAACAGGGAATGAACACTGAAGCTTTCTTT. This sequence joins TRBV27 and TRBJ1-1; weak D call: TRBD1 (6 bases). The CDR3 is made up of 14 amino acids. V lost 5 bases, J lost 0 bases, and 10 bases lay in between. The V gene's germline CDR1 is MNHEY and CDR2 SMNVEV (reference sequence).

This CDR3 reads CASSPDPLLGGRTDTQYF. For the CDR3, the DNA is TGTGCCAGCAGCCCAGACCCTCTCCTTGGCGGGAGAACAGATACGCAGTATTTT. The chain is built from TRBV3-1 (or the pseudogene TRBV3-2) and TRBJ2-3; 7 nucleotides agree with TRBD2. From germline, CDR1 is LGHDT and CDR2 YNNKEL (reference sequence). This CDR3 region has 18 residues. V shed 4 bases, J shed 3 bases, and the junction held 16 bases outside the gene matches.

The rearrangement uses TRBV11-3 and TRBJ2-5; D is possibly TRBD1 (5 bases). Germline V lookup: CDR1 SGHNT, CDR2 YENEEA. The CDR3 contains 14 residues. Trimming left V 5 bases short and J 9 bases short, with 19 bases between. CDR3 protein: CASSQGTGPSAQYF. CDR3 DNA sequence: TGTGCCAGCAGCCAAGGTACAGGACCGTCGGCCCAGTACTTC.

This clone was seen a handful of times. CDR3 coding DNA: TGTGCCAGCAGCCCCAGGGGGCGGGCCGAGCAGTACTTC. Amino acid sequence: CASSPRGRAEQYF. V usage is TRBV11-2 and J usage is TRBJ2-7; 8 nucleotides agree with TRBD1. V lost 5 bases and J lost 6; bases outside the gene matches: 6. Germline lookup yields CDR1 SGHAT and CDR2 FQNNGV. The CDR3 loop spans 13 amino acids. Full variable domain (outside the CDR3, taken from reference TRBV11-2 and TRBJ2-7): EAGVAQSPRYKIIEKRQSVAFWCNPISGHATLYWYQQILGQGPKLLIQFQNNGVVDDSQLPKDRFSAERLKGVDSTLKIQPAKLEDSAVYLCASSPRGRAEQYFGPGTRLTVT.

This chain links TRBV29-1 with TRBJ2-2; 7 positions match TRBD1. With V trimmed by 7 bases and J by 3 bases, 17 bases remained unmatched. In germline, CDR1 is SQVTM, CDR2 ANQGSEA. CDR3 size: 17 residues. CDR3 DNA sequence: TGCAGCGCTTCTCCCCACAGGGGATCTCTCGACACCGGGGAGCTGTTTTTT. Translating it yields CSASPHRGSLDTGELFF.

The genes are TRBV28 and TRBJ1-5; D remains ambiguous. This CDR3 region has 15 residues. Germline V CDR1 and CDR2: MDHEN, SYDVKM. V was pared by 3 bases and J by 1 base, with 10 bases between. The CDR3 DNA sequence: TGTGCCAGCAGTTTTAGGCAGACAAGCAATCAGCCCCAGCATTTT. Translated: CASSFRQTSNQPQHF.

CDR3: CASSLKGDSGNTIYF. CDR3 DNA sequence: TGTGCCAGCAGCTTAAAGGGAGACTCTGGAAACACCATATATTTT. This chain uses TRBV11-3 with TRBJ1-3; D gene ambiguous. V lost 2 bases and J lost 0, with 8 bases in between. This CDR3 is 15 amino acids long. Germline lookup yields CDR1 SGHNT and CDR2 YENEEA.

This rearrangement joins TRBV7-2 to TRBJ2-1, with no clear D. CDR3 size: 11 residues. V was trimmed by 6 bases and J by 9 bases, leaving 9 bases between them. CDR1 is SGHTA, CDR2 FQGNSA, per germline. The CDR3, as DNA: TGTGCCAGCAGGGCCCTAGGTGAGCAGTTCTTC. Protein sequence: CASRALGEQFF.

The rearrangement joins TRBV19 to TRBJ2-3; perhaps TRBD1 as D (5 bases). Germline V gene data show CDR1 as LNHDA and CDR2 as SQIVND (reference sequence). The CDR3 is 13 amino acids. The V end was cut by 10 bases, the J end by 5 bases, with 16 bases between. DNA of the CDR3: TGTGCCACCGCCCCACAGGCTGGAGATACGCAGTATTTT. Translation gives CATAPQAGDTQYF. The whole variable domain, remainder taken from reference TRBV19 and TRBJ2-3, is DGGITQSPKYLFRKEGQNVTLSCEQNLNHDAMYWYRQDPGQGLRLIYYSQIVNDFQKGDIAEGYSVSREKKESFPLTVTSAQKNPTAFYLCATAPQAGDTQYFGPGTRLTVL.

The rearrangement joins TRBV7-2 to TRBJ2-7, with 7 nucleotides matching TRBD2. This CDR3 spans 17 amino acids. Germline V gene sequence: CDR1 SGHTA, CDR2 FQGNSA. The ends lost 5 bases at V and 0 bases at J; junction bases unmatched: 13. The CDR3 loop reads CASSPMGLAEISYEQYF. DNA for the CDR3: TGTGCCAGCAGCCCTATGGGCCTAGCGGAAATCTCCTACGAGCAGTACTTC.

The rearrangement joins TRBV4-1 to TRBJ1-1; 8 bases are a match to TRBD1. The CDR3 extends over 17 amino acids. CDR1 and CDR2 from the germline V gene are MGHRA and YSYEKL. Trimming removed 3 bases from V and 1 base from J; junction bases left unmatched: 10. In nucleotides, the CDR3 is TGCGCCAGCAGCCAGGGCGACAGGGGAAATACGAACACTGAAGCTTTCTTT. It is translated as CASSQGDRGNTNTEAFF.

This chain uses TRBV7-3 with TRBJ2-7; 8 bases agree with TRBD1. The CDR3 is 15 residues long. The V gene's germline CDR1 is SGHTA and CDR2 FQGTGA. V lost 1 base to trimming and J lost 4 bases; unmatched junction nucleotides: 6. CDR3: CASSLNARGPYEQYF. DNA for the CDR3: TGTGCCAGCAGCTTAAATGCCAGGGGGCCTTACGAGCAGTACTTC.